The rows below give T cell receptor beta chains drawn from one sample of a study of cytomegalovirus exposure and HLA in healthy donors. The repertoire was sequenced with immunoSEQ multiplex PCR; TCRdb's copy has only in-frame clones and lacks some. The sample consists of about 170,000 clones, more than 80% of them appearing once. The material sequenced was PBMCs. These receptor sequences come from a young woman in good health and CMV-seropositive. Both conserved end residues are part of each CDR3. Each record gives: clone size, J gene, D gene, V gene, CDR3 DNA, CDR3 protein. A D gene is named only where the DNA matches it firmly. Clone size is given for some rows only: seen once, a few or many times, or a class if the clone is expanded.

clone_size: .; j_call: TRBJ2-3; d_call: TRBD1; v_call: TRBV5-1; cdr3_nt: TGCGCCAGCAGCTTGGGGGGACAGCACACAGATACGCAGTATTTT; cdr3_aa: CASSLGGQHTDTQYF
clone_size: .; j_call: TRBJ2-7; d_call: .; v_call: TRBV7-9; cdr3_nt: TGTGCCAGCAGCTCCCGAGGGCTAGGCCGCGAGCAGTACTTC; cdr3_aa: CASSSRGLGREQYF
clone_size: .; j_call: TRBJ1-2; d_call: TRBD1; v_call: TRBV2; cdr3_nt: TGTGCCAGCGTCAACAGGGGGCATAGCTATGGCTACACCTTC; cdr3_aa: CASVNRGHSYGYTF
clone_size: few; j_call: TRBJ1-4; d_call: TRBD1; v_call: TRBV7-2; cdr3_nt: TGTGCCAGCAGTCCAATGCCGGGACAGGGGAATGAAAAACTGTTTTTT; cdr3_aa: CASSPMPGQGNEKLFF
clone_size: .; j_call: TRBJ2-1; d_call: .; v_call: TRBV7-5; cdr3_nt: TGTGTCAGAAGGGTCCTAAGTGGTGAGCAGTTCTTC; cdr3_aa: CVRRVLSGEQFF
clone_size: .; j_call: TRBJ2-3; d_call: TRBD1; v_call: TRBV7-9; cdr3_nt: TGTGCCAGCAGCTTACCCCGGGACAGGGACTCAGATACGCAGTATTTT; cdr3_aa: CASSLPRDRDSDTQYF
clone_size: once; j_call: TRBJ1-5; d_call: .; v_call: TRBV28; cdr3_nt: TGTGCCAGCAGCCGCGACGGGTTTTATAGCAATCAGCCCCAGCATTTT; cdr3_aa: CASSRDGFYSNQPQHF
clone_size: .; j_call: TRBJ2-7; d_call: .; v_call: TRBV4-2; cdr3_nt: TGTGCCAGCAGCCAAGATAAGGGGGTCGAGCAGTACTTC; cdr3_aa: CASSQDKGVEQYF
clone_size: .; j_call: TRBJ1-6; d_call: .; v_call: TRBV4-3; cdr3_nt: TGCGCCAGCAGTCCCGAGGGGGTAACTCCCCTCCACTTT; cdr3_aa: CASSPEGVTPLHF
clone_size: .; j_call: TRBJ2-7; d_call: TRBD1; v_call: TRBV7-9; cdr3_nt: TGTTCCAGCAGCTCGGGACAGGGGGTAAAGTCATCCTACGAGCAGTACTTC; cdr3_aa: CSSSSGQGVKSSYEQYF
clone_size: .; j_call: TRBJ2-3; d_call: .; v_call: TRBV9; cdr3_nt: TGTGCCAGCAGCGTAGCCAGGGGATATAGCACAGATACGCAGTATTTT; cdr3_aa: CASSVARGYSTDTQYF
clone_size: .; j_call: TRBJ2-7; d_call: .; v_call: TRBV19; cdr3_nt: TGTGCCAGTAGTATAGGGCCAGGGACTTTCTCCTACGAGCAGTACTTC; cdr3_aa: CASSIGPGTFSYEQYF
clone_size: .; j_call: TRBJ2-3; d_call: .; v_call: TRBV5-1; cdr3_nt: TGCGCCAGCAGCTTCGCTAGCCCAGATACGCAGTATTTT; cdr3_aa: CASSFASPDTQYF
clone_size: .; j_call: TRBJ1-5; d_call: .; v_call: TRBV2; cdr3_nt: TGTGCCAGCAGTGCGGGGGTTGATCAGCCCCAGCATTTT; cdr3_aa: CASSAGVDQPQHF
clone_size: .; j_call: TRBJ1-6; d_call: .; v_call: TRBV15; cdr3_nt: TGTGCCACCAGCAGAGGCCGGAATTCACCCCTCCACTTT; cdr3_aa: CATSRGRNSPLHF
clone_size: .; j_call: TRBJ1-2; d_call: TRBD1; v_call: TRBV5-6; cdr3_nt: TGTGCCAGCAGCTCCACAGGGGCCTATGGCTACACCTTC; cdr3_aa: CASSSTGAYGYTF
clone_size: .; j_call: TRBJ1-2; d_call: .; v_call: TRBV11-3; cdr3_nt: TGTGCCAGCAGCTTACCTAACAGAAGGGGCTACACCTTC; cdr3_aa: CASSLPNRRGYTF
clone_size: .; j_call: TRBJ1-3; d_call: .; v_call: TRBV19; cdr3_nt: TGTGCCAGTACCGGAGGGGATGGAAACACCATATATTTT; cdr3_aa: CASTGGDGNTIYF
clone_size: .; j_call: TRBJ2-3; d_call: .; v_call: TRBV27; cdr3_nt: TGTGCCAGCAGTTCCGGTGCTAGCACAGATACGCAGTATTTT; cdr3_aa: CASSSGASTDTQYF
clone_size: .; j_call: TRBJ1-5; d_call: .; v_call: TRBV5-6; cdr3_nt: TGTGCCAGCAGCCCCGGAGGGCAGCCCCAGCATTTT; cdr3_aa: CASSPGGQPQHF
clone_size: .; j_call: TRBJ1-4; d_call: .; v_call: TRBV6-5; cdr3_nt: TGTGCCAGCAGTCCCCTTGAGGGCTCGAATGAAAAACTGTTTTTT; cdr3_aa: CASSPLEGSNEKLFF
clone_size: few; j_call: TRBJ1-1; d_call: TRBD1; v_call: TRBV6-1; cdr3_nt: TGTGCCAGCACCCGACAGGGCGGCACTGAAGCTTTCTTT; cdr3_aa: CASTRQGGTEAFF
clone_size: .; j_call: TRBJ2-5; d_call: TRBD1; v_call: TRBV18; cdr3_nt: TGTGCCAGCTCATCCGACAGGGGGCAAGAGACCCAGTACTTC; cdr3_aa: CASSSDRGQETQYF
clone_size: .; j_call: TRBJ2-3; d_call: TRBD1; v_call: TRBV11-3; cdr3_nt: TGTGCCAGCAGCTTAGGAGGGGGCGCGGCAGATACGCAGTATTTT; cdr3_aa: CASSLGGGAADTQYF
clone_size: .; j_call: TRBJ1-6; d_call: .; v_call: TRBV7-9; cdr3_nt: TGTGCCAGCAGCCTCCGTGGCCCCGGGCCCCTCCACTTT; cdr3_aa: CASSLRGPGPLHF
clone_size: .; j_call: TRBJ2-1; d_call: TRBD1; v_call: TRBV5-4; cdr3_nt: TGTGCCAGCGGTGGGACAGTCAATGAGCAGTTCTTC; cdr3_aa: CASGGTVNEQFF
clone_size: .; j_call: TRBJ2-5; d_call: TRBD1; v_call: TRBV19; cdr3_nt: TGTGCCAGTAGCGACAGGGGTGAGGAGCAGTACTTC; cdr3_aa: CASSDRGEEQYF
clone_size: .; j_call: TRBJ2-3; d_call: TRBD2; v_call: TRBV5-8; cdr3_nt: TGTGCCAGCAGCCCAGGGACTAGCGGGAGGGTAGATACGCAGTATTTT; cdr3_aa: CASSPGTSGRVDTQYF
clone_size: .; j_call: TRBJ1-1; d_call: .; v_call: TRBV7-9; cdr3_nt: TGTGCCAGCAGCGGACCCAGGGGAAACACTGAAGCTTTCTTT; cdr3_aa: CASSGPRGNTEAFF
clone_size: .; j_call: TRBJ2-7; d_call: TRBD1; v_call: TRBV4-1; cdr3_nt: TGCGCCAGCAGCCCGGACCGGGACAGGGGACTCTACGAGCAGTACTTC; cdr3_aa: CASSPDRDRGLYEQYF
clone_size: .; j_call: TRBJ2-3; d_call: .; v_call: TRBV7-3; cdr3_nt: TGTGCCAGCAGCCCCCCCGGCACAGATACGCAGTATTTT; cdr3_aa: CASSPPGTDTQYF
clone_size: .; j_call: TRBJ1-4; d_call: .; v_call: TRBV30; cdr3_nt: TGTGCCTGGAGTGTGGGCGGGGGGCGAGGCGAAAAACTGTTTTTC; cdr3_aa: CAWSVGGGRGEKLFF
clone_size: few; j_call: TRBJ1-1; d_call: .; v_call: TRBV27; cdr3_nt: TGTGCCAGCAGTTCATCTCCGACATTCATGAACACTGAAGCTTTCTTT; cdr3_aa: CASSSSPTFMNTEAFF
clone_size: .; j_call: TRBJ1-6; d_call: .; v_call: TRBV5-1; cdr3_nt: TGCGCCAGCAGCTCAGACCCCAGGGATTCACCCCTCCACTTT; cdr3_aa: CASSSDPRDSPLHF
clone_size: .; j_call: TRBJ2-7; d_call: .; v_call: TRBV7-9; cdr3_nt: TGTGCCAGCAGCTCGCAGGACAGTTACTCCTACGAGCAGTACTTC; cdr3_aa: CASSSQDSYSYEQYF
clone_size: .; j_call: TRBJ2-1; d_call: TRBD1; v_call: TRBV7-9; cdr3_nt: TGTGCCAGCAGCTTAGGGGACAGCTCCTACAATGAGCAGTTCTTC; cdr3_aa: CASSLGDSSYNEQFF
clone_size: .; j_call: TRBJ2-5; d_call: TRBD2; v_call: TRBV5-1; cdr3_nt: TGCGCCAGCAGCCAGGGACTAGCGGGGGGCTATGAGACCCAGTACTTC; cdr3_aa: CASSQGLAGGYETQYF
clone_size: .; j_call: TRBJ1-3; d_call: TRBD1; v_call: TRBV30; cdr3_nt: TGTGCCTGGGAGGGGCCCGGGACAGTCGGAAACACCATATATTTT; cdr3_aa: CAWEGPGTVGNTIYF
clone_size: .; j_call: TRBJ1-1; d_call: .; v_call: TRBV11-3; cdr3_nt: TGTGCCAGCTCCCGTCAGGGTATGGCTGAAGCTTTCTTT; cdr3_aa: CASSRQGMAEAFF
clone_size: .; j_call: TRBJ2-7; d_call: TRBD2; v_call: TRBV19; cdr3_nt: TGTGCCAGTAGTGACCTAGCGGACTACGAGCAGTACTTC; cdr3_aa: CASSDLADYEQYF
clone_size: .; j_call: TRBJ2-1; d_call: TRBD1; v_call: TRBV9; cdr3_nt: TGTGCCAGCTCCTTAGGGACAGGGCCTATAACCTTCTCCTACAATGAGCAGTTCTTC; cdr3_aa: CASSLGTGPITFSYNEQFF
clone_size: once; j_call: TRBJ2-7; d_call: TRBD2; v_call: TRBV7-2; cdr3_nt: TGTGCCAGCAGCTACAGCGGGGGGGCTTCCTACGAGCAGTACTTC; cdr3_aa: CASSYSGGASYEQYF
clone_size: .; j_call: TRBJ2-1; d_call: TRBD2; v_call: TRBV7-9; cdr3_nt: TGTGCCAGCAGCACCCTAGCGGGGGGGCCGTTTGGGTATCCCAATGAGCAGTTCTTC; cdr3_aa: CASSTLAGGPFGYPNEQFF
clone_size: .; j_call: TRBJ2-2; d_call: .; v_call: TRBV5-4; cdr3_nt: TGTGCCAGCAGCCGCTGGACTGGAAACACCGGGGAGCTGTTTTTT; cdr3_aa: CASSRWTGNTGELFF
clone_size: .; j_call: TRBJ1-2; d_call: .; v_call: TRBV20-1; cdr3_nt: TGCAGTGCCCACAGGGTGGATGGCTACACCTTC; cdr3_aa: CSAHRVDGYTF
clone_size: few; j_call: TRBJ1-5; d_call: .; v_call: TRBV27; cdr3_nt: TGTGCCAGCAGTTTATCCTGGGGAGATAGCAATCAGCCCCAGCATTTT; cdr3_aa: CASSLSWGDSNQPQHF
clone_size: .; j_call: TRBJ1-4; d_call: .; v_call: TRBV30; cdr3_nt: TGTGCCTGGAGACAGATTAATGAAAAACTGTTTTTT; cdr3_aa: CAWRQINEKLFF
clone_size: .; j_call: TRBJ2-7; d_call: .; v_call: TRBV5-6; cdr3_nt: TGTGCCAGCAGCTTGGATCAGGCTAGCAGCTCCTACGAGCAGTACTTC; cdr3_aa: CASSLDQASSSYEQYF
clone_size: .; j_call: TRBJ2-7; d_call: .; v_call: TRBV25-1; cdr3_nt: TGTGCCAGCTCCTCGGGGTACGATTGGGCCTACGAGCAGTACTTC; cdr3_aa: CASSSGYDWAYEQYF